This T cell receptor (beta chain) was documented in a study of T-cell memory formation after mild COVID-19. Overall study results and limits: CD4+ contracting clones were found mainly in CM and EM, and CD8+ ones in EMRA. SARS-CoV-2 specificity of second-wave clones peaking day 37 was unconfirmed.

A single record per CDR3 protein comes from TCRdb applying MiXCR to the 5' RACE reads. The sample records some 86,000 distinct CDR3 sequences, nearly 25% being singletons. The length of the CDR3 is 15 residues. Trimming at V came to 0 bases and at J to 6 bases, leaving 6 bases not matched to a gene. Germline V gene sequence: CDR1 SGHRS, CDR2 YFSETQ. On this clonotype itself: Its antigen remains unidentified.

This receptor was identified in a man aged 18 to 30 who had mild COVID-19 (a few samples of this study predate the infection). Cell type and time point are not known. This sequence joins TRBV5-1 and TRBJ1-1; 9 bases match TRBD1. Sequenced sample: PBMCs or a T cell subset sorted from them (not recorded which). The CDR3 DNA is TGCGCCAGCAGCTTGGTTGACAGGGGGTTTGCTGAAGCTTTCTTT. Its translation: CASSLVDRGFAEAFF.